These 32 T cell receptor beta chains were sequenced from one sample in a study of cytomegalovirus exposure and HLA in healthy donors (dated by TCRdb to the late 2010s). The library came from the immunoSEQ multiplex PCR assay. For the multiplex PCR, a mixture combining 60 forward primers for TCR Vbeta segments and 13 reverse primers for TCR Jbeta segments was used. TCRdb took this table from immuneACCESS and kept in-frame rearrangements with V and J called. Such tables lack part of the clones; where checked against another copy, unresolved V genes explain under half of the gap, and the rest is unexplained. Within this sample are 150,000 to 200,000 clones, with approximately 85% of them counted one time only. Jointly, the top ten make up 2% to 2.5% of the sample. Sample: PBMCs. These receptor sequences come from a woman in her forties or fifties in good health and CMV-seronegative.

V gene TRBV5-4 combines with J gene TRBJ1-1, with a possible D match to TRBD1 (5 bases). Deletions cut 0 bases from V and 3 bases from J, with 12 bases between. CDR3 size: 15 residues. The germline CDR1 and CDR2 sequences are SGHNT and YYREEE (reference sequence). The CDR3 here is CASSLASAGYTEAFF. In nucleotides, the CDR3 is TGTGCCAGCAGCTTGGCGTCGGCAGGGTACACTGAAGCTTTCTTT.

The CDR3 region is CASSEWTNSYNEQFF. Written as DNA, the CDR3 is TGCGCCAGCAGTGAATGGACAAACTCCTACAATGAGCAGTTCTTC. This rearrangement joins TRBV10-2 to TRBJ2-1, with a weak D call TRBD1 (5 bases). V was pared by 3 bases and J by 0 bases, with 9 bases between. The CDR3 loop spans 15 amino acids. Germline CDR1 and CDR2: WSHSY and SAAADI.

The chain joins TRBV11-1 to TRBJ2-5; tentatively, D is TRBD2 (6 bases). This CDR3 comprises 17 residues. The V and J ends lost 3 bases and 1 base respectively, with 18 bases between them. The germline CDR1 and CDR2 sequences are SGHAT and FQDESV (reference sequence). The CDR3 loop reads CASSLGIVVGGQETQYF. CDR3 in DNA: TGTGCCAGCAGCTTGGGAATAGTAGTGGGGGGCCAAGAGACCCAGTACTTC.

This clone was seen a handful of times. The J gene is TRBJ1-1, the V gene TRBV11-2; 8 bases align to TRBD1. The CDR3 has 15 amino acids. V shed 1 base, J shed 4 bases, and the junction held 5 bases outside the gene matches. Germline CDR1 is SGHAT and CDR2 is FQNNGV. For the CDR3, the DNA is TGTGCCAGCAGCTTAGTCCGGACAGGGAGCACTGAAGCTTTCTTT. Residues: CASSLVRTGSTEAFF.

This clone has a handful of counts. This chain links TRBV4-1 with TRBJ1-1; possibly TRBD1 for D (6 bases). V was clipped by 4 bases and J by 1 base, with 16 bases between them. There are 16 residues in the CDR3. CDR1 MGHRA and CDR2 YSYEKL come from the germline V gene. The CDR3 DNA sequence: TGCGCCAGCAGCCTATCCTCCACCAGGGGGAACACTGAAGCTTTCTTT. This codes for CASSLSSTRGNTEAFF.

The V gene is TRBV4-3, the J gene TRBJ2-5; 8 nucleotides agree with TRBD2. With 0 bases clipped from V and 7 bases from J, the junction kept 13 bases outside the gene matches. Germline V gene sequence: CDR1 LGHNA, CDR2 YSLEER. CDR3 length: 17 amino acids. CDR3 DNA: TGCGCCAGCAGCCAAGATATTGGTACGGGAGGGAAGATGACCCAGTACTTC. Its protein product is CASSQDIGTGGKMTQYF.

This chain uses TRBV28 with TRBJ1-1; D is ambiguous. The CDR3 runs to 12 residues. Germline V gives CDR1 MDHEN, CDR2 SYDVKM. Trimming stripped 10 bases from V and 3 bases from J, with 12 bases between. The CDR3 reads CATASGYTEAFF. For the CDR3, the DNA is TGTGCCACCGCTTCGGGGTACACTGAAGCTTTCTTT.

This clone was picked up a small number of times. The chain recombines TRBV2 with TRBJ2-2; 8 bases map to TRBD2. V lost 6 bases to trimming and J lost 3 bases; unmatched junction nucleotides: 3. This CDR3 contains 14 residues. Germline V gene lookup returns CDR1 SNHLY and CDR2 FYNNEI. This CDR3 is CASSLAGHTGELFF. CDR3 nucleotides: TGTGCCAGCAGCTTAGCGGGGCACACCGGGGAGCTGTTTTTT.

The chain combines TRBV6-6 with TRBJ2-4, with D possibly matching TRBD1 (6 bases). This CDR3 has 12 residues. Germline lookup yields CDR1 MNHNY and CDR2 SVGAGI (reference sequence). The ends were cut back, 5 bases at V and 9 bases at J, with 11 bases in the middle. This CDR3 reads CASSGRDIIQYF. DNA for the CDR3: TGTGCCAGCAGTGGCCGGGACATCATTCAGTACTTC.

The chain couples TRBV25-1 to TRBJ2-2; D remains unclear. The germline CDR1 and CDR2 sequences are MGHDK and SYGVNS. V was trimmed by 1 base and J by 3 bases, leaving 6 bases between them. The CDR3 has 14 residues. CDR3 bases: TGTGCCAGCAGTGAATCGATAGACACCGGGGAGCTGTTTTTT. This encodes CASSESIDTGELFF.

The chain combines TRBV30 with TRBJ1-1; D not certain. CDR1 is GTSNPN and CDR2 is SVGIG in the germline V gene (reference sequence). There are 15 residues in the CDR3. Trimming took 1 base from V and 0 from J, leaving 12 bases between them. As DNA, the CDR3 is TGTGCCTGGAGTGGGGAGTGGATAATGAACACTGAAGCTTTCTTT. Encoded protein: CAWSGEWIMNTEAFF.

CDR3 protein: CASSQGGQGIYGYTF. The DNA for the CDR3 is TGTGCCAGCAGCCAAGGGGGACAGGGGATCTATGGCTACACCTTC. The rearrangement links TRBV4-2 to TRBJ1-2, with TRBD1 matching 10 bases. With 1 base clipped from V and 4 bases from J, the junction kept 3 bases outside the gene matches. Per germline, CDR1 LGHNA and CDR2 YNFKEQ. The CDR3 spans 15 residues.

This chain joins TRBV6-6 and TRBJ1-5; 7 bases fit TRBD1. Losses at the gene ends were 5 bases for V and 2 bases for J; bases not matched to a gene: 0. There are 13 residues in the CDR3. In germline, CDR1 is MNHNY, CDR2 SVGAGI (reference sequence). The CDR3 sequence is CASSGTGNQPQHF. Here the CDR3 DNA reads TGTGCCAGCAGTGGGACAGGCAATCAGCCCCAGCATTTT.

This chain links TRBV5-1 with TRBJ2-3, with 8 bases fitting TRBD1. Germline assignment: CDR1 SGHRS and CDR2 YFSETQ. V shed 7 bases and J 1 base; nucleotides not matched to a gene: 8. The CDR3 spans 15 residues. Written as DNA, the CDR3 is TGCGCCAGCCGTACCCAACAGGGGGGCACAGATACGCAGTATTTT. Its translation is CASRTQQGGTDTQYF.

The CDR3 is CASSHYRGGDGYTF. The CDR3 bases are TGTGCCAGCAGTCACTACAGGGGAGGAGATGGCTACACCTTC. J is TRBJ1-2 and V is TRBV6-5, with 7 bases matching TRBD1. The CDR3 is made up of 14 amino acids. Looked up from germline, CDR1 is MNHEY and CDR2 is SVGAGI. Trimming took 5 bases from V and 6 from J; bases not matched to a gene: 9.

This chain joins TRBV6-1 and TRBJ2-7; possible D gene TRBD1, 5 bases. Germline V CDR1 and CDR2: MNHNS, SASEGT. CDR3 length: 14 amino acids. The V and J ends lost 8 bases and 3 bases respectively, with 17 bases between them. The CDR3 sequence is CASRPSGPNYEQYF. CDR3 sequence (DNA): TGTGCCAGCCGACCTTCAGGGCCCAACTACGAGCAGTACTTC.

The chain employs TRBV7-9 and TRBJ2-1, with 9 nucleotides matching TRBD2. The J segment lost 8 bases and the V segment lost 1 base, leaving 6 bases of the junction unmatched. The CDR3 has 15 amino acids. CDR1 is SEHNR, CDR2 FQNEAQ, per germline (reference sequence). CDR3 sequence reads: CASSLGLAEGDEQFF. The CDR3 nucleotides are TGTGCCAGCAGCTTAGGACTAGCGGAAGGCGATGAGCAGTTCTTC.

CDR3 bases: TGTGCCAGCAGCGATATTGAGGTTGGGGCCAACGTCCTGACTTTC. Residues: CASSDIEVGANVLTF. The V gene is TRBV7-9, the J gene TRBJ2-6; D is unresolved. This CDR3 is 15 amino acids long. Between the trimmed V and J ends, which lost 5 bases and 3 bases, there was a span of 11 bases. Germline V gives CDR1 SEHNR, CDR2 FQNEAQ (reference sequence).

The chain carries TRBV7-2 and TRBJ2-1; 12 positions match TRBD2. V shed 5 bases, J shed 6 bases, and the junction held 8 bases outside the gene matches. The V gene's germline CDR1 is SGHTA and CDR2 FQGNSA. The CDR3 is 16 residues long. The chain's CDR3 is CASSPWTSGIPNEQFF. The CDR3 nucleotides are TGTGCCAGCAGCCCCTGGACTAGCGGGATCCCCAATGAGCAGTTCTTC.

The V gene is TRBV11-2, the J gene TRBJ2-7; D perhaps matches TRBD2 (5 bases). Germline V CDR1 and CDR2: SGHAT, FQNNGV. Trimming shortened V by 4 bases and J by 4 bases, and 17 bases separated the two germline ends. The CDR3 is made up of 15 amino acids. The CDR3 DNA follows: TGTGCCAGCAGCTCACTTCAAAAGCGAGGGTACGAGCAGTACTTC. It translates to CASSSLQKRGYEQYF.

V gene TRBV7-9 combines with J gene TRBJ2-1, with D perhaps TRBD2 (6 bases). V was cut by 4 bases and J by 13 bases, with 11 bases left in between. The CDR3 spans 11 residues. Germline V gives CDR1 SEHNR, CDR2 FQNEAQ (reference sequence). The chain's CDR3 is CASSSEGPQFF. In nucleotides, the CDR3 is TGTGCCAGCAGCTCGGAGGGTCCACAGTTCTTC.

This clone was counted only a few times. The chain is built from TRBV7-9 and TRBJ2-7, with 7 bases aligning to TRBD2. The junction had 15 bases not matched to a gene; V was cut back by 6 bases and J by 1 base. In germline, CDR1 is SEHNR, CDR2 FQNEAQ (reference sequence). This CDR3 is built from 17 residues. CDR3 loop: CASSLTRTREISYEQYF. DNA of the CDR3: TGTGCCAGCAGTTTAACGAGGACGCGGGAGATATCCTACGAGCAGTACTTC.

V gene TRBV5-1 combines with J gene TRBJ1-1; D unresolved. This CDR3 spans 14 amino acids. CDR1 is SGHRS and CDR2 is YFSETQ in the germline V gene. Trimming removed 3 bases from V and 2 bases from J, with 11 bases in between. CDR3 region: CASSSRSVNTEAFF. The CDR3 DNA sequence: TGCGCCAGCAGCTCCAGGTCAGTTAACACTGAAGCTTTCTTT. Based on the CDR3 plus reference TRBV5-1 and TRBJ1-1, the full variable domain is KAGVTQTPRYLIKTRGQQVTLSCSPISGHRSVSWYQQTPGQGLQFLFEYFSETQRNKGNFPGRFSGRQFSNSRSEMNVSTLELGDSALYLCASSSRSVNTEAFFGQGTRLTVV.

This chain joins TRBV28 and TRBJ2-7; D unclear. The CDR3 extends over 12 amino acids. The germline V gene encodes CDR1 MDHEN and CDR2 SYDVKM. V dropped 8 bases and J dropped 7 bases, with 15 bases sitting between them. The CDR3 protein is CASRGSTREQYF. CDR3 nucleotide sequence: TGTGCCAGCCGTGGGTCTACGCGGGAGCAGTACTTC.

CDR3 protein: CASSSAYEQYF. In nucleotides, the CDR3 is TGTGCCAGCAGCTCGGCCTACGAGCAGTACTTC. The chain recombines TRBV7-6 with TRBJ2-7; unclear D gene. The CDR3 consists of 11 residues. Trimming pared 4 bases from V and 2 bases from J, leaving 3 bases between. CDR1 and CDR2 from the germline V gene are SGHVS and FNYEAQ.

The J gene is TRBJ2-7, the V gene TRBV18; D is ambiguous. With 2 bases removed from V and 5 bases from J, the gap between germline ends came to 7 bases. This CDR3 spans 12 amino acids. Germline V gene sequence: CDR1 KGHSH, CDR2 LQKENI. The CDR3 reads CASSPARNEQYF. The CDR3 DNA reads as TGTGCCAGCTCACCAGCCAGGAACGAGCAGTACTTC.

The chain uses TRBV15 and TRBJ1-1, with D perhaps TRBD1 (6 bases). The CDR3 sequence is 15 residues long. CDR1 is LNHNV and CDR2 is YYDKDF in the germline V gene (reference sequence). V lost 5 bases and J 1 base, leaving 14 bases between the germline ends. The CDR3 sequence is CATSGEQGWNTEAFF. The CDR3 nucleotides read TGTGCCACCAGCGGTGAACAGGGTTGGAACACTGAAGCTTTCTTT.

The chain uses TRBV29-1 and TRBJ2-1, with a weak D call TRBD1 (6 bases). Germline V gene data show CDR1 as SQVTM and CDR2 as ANQGSEA. V dropped 2 bases and J dropped 3 bases, with 17 bases sitting between them. CDR3 length: 16 amino acids. The CDR3 sequence is CSVEWKTGSFYNEQFF. The DNA of the CDR3 is TGCAGCGTTGAATGGAAGACAGGAAGTTTCTACAATGAGCAGTTCTTC.

This chain uses TRBV4-1 with TRBJ1-1, with D perhaps TRBD1 (5 bases). V was shortened by 3 bases and J by 1 base, with 9 bases between the two germline ends. CDR3 length: 14 amino acids. CDR1 and CDR2 (germline): MGHRA, YSYEKL. This CDR3 reads CASSHNRGNTEAFF. The CDR3, as DNA: TGCGCCAGCAGCCACAATAGGGGGAACACTGAAGCTTTCTTT.

The rearrangement links TRBV6-5 to TRBJ1-3, with D possibly TRBD1 on 5 matching bases. The CDR3 covers 14 residues. CDR1 MNHEY and CDR2 SVGAGI come from the germline V gene. With 6 bases removed from V and 0 bases from J, the gap between germline ends came to 9 bases. CDR3 nucleotides: TGTGCCAGCAGCTGGGGGGGCTCTGGAAACACCATATATTTT. It specifies CASSWGGSGNTIYF.

Comments on this clone: In the same sample, other DNA sequences code for this CDR3. V usage is TRBV6-1 and J usage is TRBJ1-2; D is ambiguous. The V end was cut by 3 bases, the J end by 7 bases, with 15 bases between. The CDR3 loop spans 14 amino acids. Germline CDR1 reads MNHNS; CDR2 reads SASEGT. Here the CDR3 reads CASSDPEWLGGYTF. The CDR3 bases are TGTGCCAGCAGTGATCCGGAATGGCTAGGTGGCTACACCTTC.

The rearrangement uses TRBV6-5 and TRBJ1-5; D remains unclear. The germline V gene has CDR1 MNHEY and CDR2 SVGAGI. CDR3 length: 16 amino acids. Trimming took 4 bases from V and 7 from J, leaving 20 bases between them. This chain's CDR3 is CASSSLLRERWQPQHF. The CDR3 DNA reads TGTGCCAGCAGTTCACTTTTAAGGGAGCGGTGGCAGCCCCAGCATTTT.